This TCR beta chain was recorded in a study of vaccination effects on CD4 cells after COVID-19 (dated by TCRdb to the early 2020s). Study-level background: The ViraFEST assay stimulated PBMC with viral peptide pools and then used TCR sequencing to identify antigen-specific CD4+ T cell clonotypes by expansion. Pre-vaccine samples were drawn from a couple of convalescent patients 16 days and one week before the first dose, at 142 and 148 days after COVID-19 diagnosis. In both COVID-19 convalescent patients and infection-naive vaccine recipients, the study compared SARS-CoV-2 spike-specific CD4+ TCR repertoires from before mRNA vaccination with those from after it. A few million PBMC per well were cultured with roughly 10 ug/ml peptides in IMDM containing about 5% human AB serum, approximately 10 IU/ml IL-2 and gentamicin. Altogether, approximately 10 COVID-19 convalescent patients and 4 SARS-CoV-2-naive healthy vaccine recipients made up the full study. In the study, cultures from other donors were sequenced using the Oncomine TCR Beta short-read assay on an Illumina iSeq 100. Each participant got two doses of an mRNA SARS-CoV-2 vaccine, either BNT162b2 or mRNA-1273. General conclusions and limits of the study: Only a small number of convalescent patients were included, and no early post-infection timepoints were available, which limited the study. For convalescent patients, new clones induced by the vaccine made up most of the post-vaccine spike-reactive repertoire, and these new clones were largely distinct from the clones induced by infection. Both infection-induced and vaccine-induced clones contracted markedly at late post-vaccination timepoints, which is consistent with waning T cell responses.

As concerns this clone: The antigen it binds to is not known. One base away there is no much larger clone; base qualities are not given.

Library preparation was by the immunoSEQ multiplex PCR assay. DNA from the CD4+ T cells that had been cultured and isolated underwent TCR beta CDR3 sequencing. Turning to the authors' computational methods: Non-productive TCR sequences were discarded, and reads were trimmed to the CDR3 region, with only CDR3s of 7 or more amino acids retained. The MANAFEST web app was used to identify antigen-specific clonotypes by comparing expansion in peptide wells with expansion in reference cultures. To count as positive, a clone had to show expansion at FDR<0.05 compared with the reference and with all other wells, an odds ratio above 5, and a frequency above 0.1% in two replicate wells. Cross-reactive clonotypes were defined as significantly expanded in SARS-CoV-2 spike wells and in at least one common cold coronavirus spike condition. CDR3 similarity was assessed by Levenshtein distance using the stringdist R package, and unrooted trees were constructed with ape in R 3.6.1. TCRdb took this table from immuneACCESS and kept in-frame rearrangements with V and J called. Such tables lack part of the clones; where checked against another copy, unresolved V genes explain under half of the gap, and the rest is unexplained. The V and J calls and the clone size are those of that table, but D and trimming were determined from the DNA. This sample is represented by approximately 47,000 clones; about 70% of them were singletons. The top ten constitute approximately 12% of the sample.

After roughly 11 days of culture, CD4+ T cells were isolated with the EasySep CD4+ T cell isolation kit. Convalescent patients had PCR-confirmed SARS-CoV-2 infection between March and December 2020, before Alpha, Beta and Delta variants emerged in the United States. On days 3 and 7, half of the culture medium was replaced with fresh IL-2-containing medium. Each peptide stimulation condition was cultured in triplicate wells unless otherwise noted. PBMC were separated from whole blood using Ficoll-Paque Plus gradient centrifugation and were then either cryopreserved at -140C or used fresh. Genomic DNA was extracted from cultured CD4+ T cells with the QIAamp micro DNA kit. The TCR comes from a human donor who had a prior SARS-CoV-2 infection. The source material was CD4+ T cells from PBMCs cultured without peptide, sampled before COVID-19 vaccination.

The CDR3 here reads CASSEGGQGLYEQFF. The base sequence is TGCGCCAGCAGCGAGGGAGGACAGGGGTTGTATGAGCAGTTCTTC. Recombination joined TRBV5-1 with TRBJ2-1; TRBD1 fits 9 bases in the junction. In the germline V gene, CDR1 corresponds to SGHRS and CDR2 to YFSETQ. Measured from the cysteine to the phenylalanine, the CDR3 is 15 residues long. The CDR3 DNA has 45 bases and is translated from base 1. The junction shows trimming of 4 bases on V and 8 bases on J, and the gene matches do not reach 10 bases of it.